This TCR beta chain was recorded in a study of blood T cell repertoires in COVID-19. Turning to the study itself: COVID-19 samples collected from the United States, Italy and Spain covered acute and convalescent phases.

Germline-derived CDR1 and CDR2 are LGHNA and YSLEER. The CDR3 totals 15 residues. With V trimmed by 0 bases and J by 8 bases, 5 bases remained unmatched. TCRdb keeps only in-frame clones here, not all; method: immunoSEQ multiplex PCR. The table has 250,000 to 300,000 clones, roughly 91% seen once. The chain joins TRBV4-3 to TRBJ2-1; 9 nucleotides line up with TRBD1. Sequencing input: PBMCs or T cells enriched from blood (not recorded which). This TCR came from a middle-aged woman with acute COVID-19. DNA of the CDR3: TGCGCCAGCAGCCAAGATCTAACAGGGGGCTATGAGCAGTTCTTC. Residues: CASSQDLTGGYEQFF.